This T cell receptor beta chain was retrieved from a study of blood T cells in healthy people across ages (dated by TCRdb to the mid-2010s). Study-level background: In model experiments, roughly one uniquely barcoded TCR beta cDNA molecule per two T cells was captured by template switching. For two donors (one aged 18 to 29 and one aged 80 or older), the study analyzed two additional independent replicas of 1 million unique cDNA reads from the same blood draw. To avoid experimental bias, donors of different ages were distributed randomly across sequencing lanes. The donors were divided into four age groups: young (average approximately 16 years), middle-aged (over 35), aged (approximately 59) and long-lived (82). Age-related changes in TCR beta repertoire diversity were measured in the study by deep sequencing normalized with unique cDNA molecular identifiers. General study outcomes and caveats: Because profiling used bulk unsorted PBMCs, naive and antigen-experienced compartments could not be compared conclusively. There was a strong correlation between observed TCR beta diversity and the percentage of naive T cells measured by flow cytometry. Because the CMV infection status of the donors was unknown, age-related changes in expanded clonotypes may potentially have been confounded. Estimates of total diversity based on one million sequenced T cells were regarded as lower bounds and as underestimates. The long-lived group showed more naive CD4+ T cells, fewer expanded clones and increased TCR diversity than the aged group, suggesting age selection. Observed TCR beta diversity per million T cells fell roughly linearly with age, and a significant reduction was already apparent by age about 38.

V ends up 8 bases short and J 1 base short, with an unmatched junction base count of 1. The CDR3, cysteine through phenylalanine, is 12 amino acids long. CDR3 DNA is the only sequence kept; it has 36 bases, read in frame from the first base. Based on the germline V gene, the CDR1 and CDR2 sequences are MDHEN and SYDVKM. A word on this clonotype: This clone's antigen is unknown. It has no much larger one-base neighbor in the sample; base qualities were not kept.

Preparation of the library involved 5' RACE. TCRdb records Illumina HiSeq 2500 as the sequencer. A second PCR of roughly 6 to 11 cycles was performed with a sample-barcoded 5' primer and a J-beta primer mix. Each TCR beta cDNA molecule received a unique molecular identifier from a template-switch 5' adaptor carrying 12 random nucleotides. At least 3 million CDR3-containing paired-end reads were obtained from each sample. All of the RNA was converted into first-strand cDNA using the Mint cDNA synthesis kit, with a TRBC-specific oligonucleotide serving as the primer. Following uracil-DNA glycosylase treatment, a first 18-cycle PCR with universal primers M1SS and BC2_uni_R was performed on all cDNA. The paper's processing steps were these. Normalization of each sample was performed by random selection of 1 million high-quality reads, each carrying a distinct molecular identifier. Reads sharing molecular identifiers were discarded rather than binned into consensus sequences. MiTCR, with a Q25 quality threshold and the strictest error-elimination algorithm, was used for CDR3 identification, clonotype clustering and error correction. Lower-bound total TCR beta diversity was estimated with a nonparametric unseen species model using Euler transformation. The public reads were reprocessed in TCRdb via fastp at Q25 and MiXCR, keeping in-frame beta chains. Under each unique CDR3 protein, matching rows form one entry showing the most common genes and DNA. These V and J calls derive from TCRdb rather than the authors' analysis. The sample table shows about 830,000 distinct CDR3 sequences, and approximately 65% are seen once. In total, the top ten clones hold approximately 30% of the sample.

Systemically healthy Caucasian individuals from Russia, 35 to 50 in total and aged about 6 to 100 years, were included as donors. Approximately 9.3 milliliters of peripheral blood were collected from each donor into EDTA-treated Vacutainer tubes. Ficoll-Paque density-gradient centrifugation was used to isolate PBMCs, with at least 6.5 million obtained per sample. Total RNA, at least 6 micrograms per sample, was extracted from PBMCs with Trizol reagent. The percentages of naive CD45RAhigh/CD27high T cells were determined by flow cytometry on a PBMC aliquot from every donor. This clonotype was obtained from a young man in good health. Sample: blood. The chain is encoded by TRBV28 joined to TRBJ2-5, and TRBD2 aligns with 7 junction nucleotides. The CDR3 protein is CASGTTQETQYF. The DNA is as follows: TGTGCCAGCGGGACTACCCAAGAGACCCAGTACTTC.